Shown below are 12 T cell receptor beta chains from a single sample sequenced in a study of blood T cell repertoires in COVID-19 (dated by TCRdb to the early 2020s). Library creation used the immunoSEQ multiplex PCR assay. TCRdb provides this immuneACCESS table in a form limited to in-frame rearrangements. Some clones are lacking; in checked studies, under half of them reflect an unresolved V gene, and why the rest are absent is not known. The sample includes about 67,000 clones, with more than 75% observed a single time. Jointly, the top ten make up roughly 5.6% of the sample. Sequenced: peripheral blood. Receptors originate from a man between 45 and 60 years old with active COVID-19.

The rearrangement joins TRBV7-2 to TRBJ2-3; 7 bases are shared with TRBD1. J was trimmed by 6 bases and V by 4 bases; bases with no gene match: 7. The length of the CDR3 is 14 residues. Looked up from germline, CDR1 is SGHTA and CDR2 is FQGNSA. The CDR3 loop is CASSWTGTADTQYF. CDR3 nucleotide sequence: TGTGCCAGCAGCTGGACTGGGACAGCGGATACGCAGTATTTT.

J is TRBJ2-3 and V is TRBV24-1, with TRBD2 matching over 9 bases. The V gene's germline CDR1 is KGHDR and CDR2 SFDVKD. V shed 7 bases and J 4 bases; nucleotides not matched to a gene: 8. There are 15 residues in the CDR3. Written as DNA, the CDR3 is TGTGCCACCAGAGGGGCTAGCGGGAAGGCAGATACGCAGTATTTT. It yields the protein CATRGASGKADTQYF.

This clone appeared a few times. The chain links TRBV2 to TRBJ2-7; 9 positions agree with TRBD1. CDR1 SNHLY and CDR2 FYNNEI come from the germline V gene. This CDR3 has 14 amino acids. Trimming cost V 9 bases and J 5 bases; bases outside gene matches: 11. The CDR3 nucleotides read TGTGCCAGTGCAAAAGGGACAGGGTGGAACGAGCAGTACTTC. Residues: CASAKGTGWNEQYF.

Only one count was recorded for this clone. The chain uses TRBV18 and TRBJ1-2, with D possibly matching TRBD1 (5 bases). Germline V CDR1 and CDR2: KGHSH, LQKENI. Trimming took off 3 bases at V and 2 bases at J, with 10 bases between the two ends. The CDR3 sequence is 14 residues long. The CDR3 DNA reads as TGTGCCAGCTCACCGAGTGGGGGGAACTATGGCTACACCTTC. This sequence encodes CASSPSGGNYGYTF.

The chain is built from TRBV6-2 or TRBV6-3 and TRBJ2-7; no reliable D call. The CDR3 is 14 residues long. Germline V gives CDR1 MNHEY, CDR2 SVGEGT. Trimming cost V 0 bases and J 4 bases, with 10 bases left between them. CDR3 DNA: TGTGCCAGCAGTTACTCAGCTGAGTCTTACGAGCAGTACTTC. It specifies CASSYSAESYEQYF.

This clone was detected a few times. The J gene is TRBJ2-1, the V gene TRBV20-1; 8 bases are shared with TRBD2. J gave up 0 bases and V 3 bases, and 7 bases lay outside the gene matches. This CDR3 is 16 amino acids long. CDR1 DFQATT and CDR2 SNEGSKA come from the germline V gene (reference sequence). CDR3 protein: CSASVPLAGSYNEQFF. As DNA, the CDR3 is TGCAGTGCTAGTGTCCCCCTAGCGGGCTCCTACAATGAGCAGTTCTTC.

This clone was counted once. The V and J genes are TRBV30 and TRBJ2-5; D uncertain. V was shortened by 2 bases and J by 5 bases, with 12 bases between the two germline ends. The CDR3 loop spans 13 amino acids. Germline CDR1 and CDR2: GTSNPN and SVGIG (reference sequence). The CDR3 nucleotides are TGTGCCTGGAGTCAAATGGTTGGCGAGACCCAGTACTTC. This encodes CAWSQMVGETQYF. Looking up the rest from reference TRBV30 and TRBJ2-5 gives the full variable domain: SQTIHQWPATLVQPVGSPLSLECTVEGTSNPNLYWYRQAAGRGLQLLFYSVGIGQISSEVPQNLSASRPQDRQFILSSKKLLLSDSGFYLCAWSQMVGETQYFGPGTRLLVL.

This clone came up once. This rearrangement joins TRBV5-4 to TRBJ1-2; 7 bases agree with TRBD1. The CDR3 runs 13 residues. Germline V gene lookup returns CDR1 SGHNT and CDR2 YYREEE (reference sequence). V was pared by 5 bases and J by 2 bases, with 3 bases of the junction left unmatched. DNA of the CDR3: TGTGCCAGCAGTTGGGGACAGAACTATGGCTACACCTTC. It specifies CASSWGQNYGYTF.

V is TRBV30 and J is TRBJ1-1, with 7 bases fitting TRBD1. CDR1 is GTSNPN, CDR2 SVGIG, per germline (reference sequence). With 4 bases clipped from V and 5 bases from J, the junction kept 7 bases outside the gene matches. The CDR3 contains 13 residues. The CDR3 region is CAWNRQGSTEAFF. Here the CDR3 DNA reads TGTGCCTGGAACAGACAGGGTTCGACTGAAGCTTTCTTT.

CDR3: CASSLPVNYGYTF. CDR3 coding DNA: TGTGCCAGCAGCTTACCCGTGAACTATGGCTACACCTTC. The rearrangement links TRBV7-9 to TRBJ1-2; D gene unclear. Germline CDR1 and CDR2: SEHNR and FQNEAQ (reference sequence). This CDR3 is 13 amino acids long. V was cut by 2 bases and J by 2 bases, with 6 bases left in between.

The rearrangement links TRBV20-1 to TRBJ2-7, with 10 positions matching TRBD2. V lost 3 bases, J lost 0 bases, and 17 bases stayed unmatched. This CDR3 is built from 19 residues. The germline CDR1 and CDR2 sequences are DFQATT and SNEGSKA (reference sequence). The CDR3 reads CSASFWTGKRGGSSYEQYF. The CDR3 DNA sequence: TGCAGTGCTAGTTTTTGGACGGGAAAGCGGGGGGGTAGCTCCTACGAGCAGTACTTC.

The chain joins TRBV4-2 to TRBJ1-2; 10 nucleotides align to TRBD1. Germline values: CDR1 LGHNA, CDR2 YNFKEQ. V lost 4 bases, J lost 4 bases, and 6 bases stayed unmatched. The CDR3 extends over 15 amino acids. CDR3 sequence: CASSPDRGRLYGYTF. The CDR3 coding sequence is TGTGCCAGCAGCCCTGACAGGGGGCGGCTCTATGGCTACACCTTC.